Listed here are 5 T cell receptor beta chains from one sample, sequenced in a study of T cells after yellow fever vaccination (dated by TCRdb to between 2017 and 2020). This specimen's treatment or condition label, per the study, means: live attenuated yellow fever vaccine strain. Library generation was performed with 5' RACE. Instrument on record: Illumina HiSeq 2500. In-frame beta chains were kept once TCRdb had trimmed the public reads at Q25 with fastp and called clones with MiXCR. All rows with the same CDR3 protein become a single entry with the most common DNA and genes. Present in this sample are 300,000 or so distinct CDR3 sequences, around 6.8% of which were seen just once. About 18% of the sample comes from the top ten. The sequencing used PBMCs, collected about 49 days after the first yellow fever vaccination. The receptors shown here come from a young man who received the YFV17D yellow fever vaccine.

The table lists this clonotype with a few counts. The gene calls are TRBV27 and TRBJ1-4; D is unresolved. Per germline, CDR1 MNHEY and CDR2 SMNVEV (reference sequence). The CDR3 is made up of 16 amino acids. V lost 5 bases, J lost 5 bases, and 18 bases lay in between. The CDR3 sequence is CASSLEPWTVNEKLFF. CDR3 sequence (DNA): TGTGCCAGCAGTCTCGAACCCTGGACGGTGAATGAAAAACTGTTTTTT.

This clonotype was picked up a small number of times. The CDR3 spells CASSLPGSDTQYF. The CDR3 coding sequence is TGCGCCAGCAGCTTGCCAGGCTCAGATACGCAGTATTTT. This rearrangement joins TRBV5-1 to TRBJ2-3, with unresolved D. Germline loops: CDR1 SGHRS, CDR2 YFSETQ. There are 13 residues in the CDR3. Trimming cost V 1 base and J 4 bases, with 7 bases left between them.

This clonotype was seen more than once but under ten times. This sequence joins TRBV20-1 and TRBJ2-5; 7 bases are a match to TRBD1. Germline CDR1 and CDR2: DFQATT and SNEGSKA (reference sequence). The CDR3 covers 15 residues. Trimming removed 0 bases from V and 3 bases from J; junction bases left unmatched: 7. The CDR3 protein is CSARDPRGQKETQYF. The CDR3 nucleotides are TGCAGTGCTAGAGACCCAAGGGGACAGAAAGAGACCCAGTACTTC.

This sequence joins TRBV7-2 and TRBJ1-3; D might be TRBD1 (6 bases). Looked up from germline, CDR1 is SGHTA and CDR2 is FQGNSA. The V and J ends lost 5 bases and 4 bases respectively, with 15 bases between them. The CDR3 contains 15 residues. The CDR3 DNA sequence: TGTGCCAGCAGCATCCGACTGGGGGCCGGAAACACCATATATTTT. Translation gives CASSIRLGAGNTIYF.

This rearrangement joins TRBV30 to TRBJ1-2; no clear D gene. The ends were cut back, 4 bases at V and 0 bases at J, with 18 bases in the middle. Germline V gene sequence: CDR1 GTSNPN, CDR2 SVGIG (reference sequence). CDR3 length: 16 residues. Here the CDR3 DNA reads TGTGCCTGGACCCCCCGATGGGGTAACCCTAACTATGGCTACACCTTC. Translation gives CAWTPRWGNPNYGYTF.